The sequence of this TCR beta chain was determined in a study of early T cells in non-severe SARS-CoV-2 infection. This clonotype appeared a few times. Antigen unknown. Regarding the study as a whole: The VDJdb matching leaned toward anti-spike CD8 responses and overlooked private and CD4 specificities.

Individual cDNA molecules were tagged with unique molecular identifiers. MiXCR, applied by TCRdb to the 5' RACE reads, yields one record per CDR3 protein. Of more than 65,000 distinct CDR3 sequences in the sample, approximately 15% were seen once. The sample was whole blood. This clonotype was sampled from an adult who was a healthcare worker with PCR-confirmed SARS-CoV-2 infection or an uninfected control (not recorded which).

CDR3 nucleotide sequence: TGCAGCGTGGCCCTTAAGATGAACACTGAAGCTTTCTTT. Protein product: CSVALKMNTEAFF. This sequence joins TRBV29-1 and TRBJ1-1; D unresolved. This CDR3 spans 13 amino acids. CDR1 is SQVTM and CDR2 is ANQGSEA in the germline V gene. V dropped 6 bases and J dropped 0 bases, with 11 bases sitting between them.